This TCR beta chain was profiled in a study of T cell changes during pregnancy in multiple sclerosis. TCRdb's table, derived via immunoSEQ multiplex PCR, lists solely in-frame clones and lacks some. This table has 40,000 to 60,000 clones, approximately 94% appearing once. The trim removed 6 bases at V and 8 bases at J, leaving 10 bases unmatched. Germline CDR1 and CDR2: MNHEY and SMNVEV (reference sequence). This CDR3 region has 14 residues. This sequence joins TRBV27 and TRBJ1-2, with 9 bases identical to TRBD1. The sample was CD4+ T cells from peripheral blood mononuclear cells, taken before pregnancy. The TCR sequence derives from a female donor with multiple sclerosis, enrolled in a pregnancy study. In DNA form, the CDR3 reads TGTGCCAGCAGCCACGCAGGGACAGGGTCCGGCTACACCTTC. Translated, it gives CASSHAGTGSGYTF.